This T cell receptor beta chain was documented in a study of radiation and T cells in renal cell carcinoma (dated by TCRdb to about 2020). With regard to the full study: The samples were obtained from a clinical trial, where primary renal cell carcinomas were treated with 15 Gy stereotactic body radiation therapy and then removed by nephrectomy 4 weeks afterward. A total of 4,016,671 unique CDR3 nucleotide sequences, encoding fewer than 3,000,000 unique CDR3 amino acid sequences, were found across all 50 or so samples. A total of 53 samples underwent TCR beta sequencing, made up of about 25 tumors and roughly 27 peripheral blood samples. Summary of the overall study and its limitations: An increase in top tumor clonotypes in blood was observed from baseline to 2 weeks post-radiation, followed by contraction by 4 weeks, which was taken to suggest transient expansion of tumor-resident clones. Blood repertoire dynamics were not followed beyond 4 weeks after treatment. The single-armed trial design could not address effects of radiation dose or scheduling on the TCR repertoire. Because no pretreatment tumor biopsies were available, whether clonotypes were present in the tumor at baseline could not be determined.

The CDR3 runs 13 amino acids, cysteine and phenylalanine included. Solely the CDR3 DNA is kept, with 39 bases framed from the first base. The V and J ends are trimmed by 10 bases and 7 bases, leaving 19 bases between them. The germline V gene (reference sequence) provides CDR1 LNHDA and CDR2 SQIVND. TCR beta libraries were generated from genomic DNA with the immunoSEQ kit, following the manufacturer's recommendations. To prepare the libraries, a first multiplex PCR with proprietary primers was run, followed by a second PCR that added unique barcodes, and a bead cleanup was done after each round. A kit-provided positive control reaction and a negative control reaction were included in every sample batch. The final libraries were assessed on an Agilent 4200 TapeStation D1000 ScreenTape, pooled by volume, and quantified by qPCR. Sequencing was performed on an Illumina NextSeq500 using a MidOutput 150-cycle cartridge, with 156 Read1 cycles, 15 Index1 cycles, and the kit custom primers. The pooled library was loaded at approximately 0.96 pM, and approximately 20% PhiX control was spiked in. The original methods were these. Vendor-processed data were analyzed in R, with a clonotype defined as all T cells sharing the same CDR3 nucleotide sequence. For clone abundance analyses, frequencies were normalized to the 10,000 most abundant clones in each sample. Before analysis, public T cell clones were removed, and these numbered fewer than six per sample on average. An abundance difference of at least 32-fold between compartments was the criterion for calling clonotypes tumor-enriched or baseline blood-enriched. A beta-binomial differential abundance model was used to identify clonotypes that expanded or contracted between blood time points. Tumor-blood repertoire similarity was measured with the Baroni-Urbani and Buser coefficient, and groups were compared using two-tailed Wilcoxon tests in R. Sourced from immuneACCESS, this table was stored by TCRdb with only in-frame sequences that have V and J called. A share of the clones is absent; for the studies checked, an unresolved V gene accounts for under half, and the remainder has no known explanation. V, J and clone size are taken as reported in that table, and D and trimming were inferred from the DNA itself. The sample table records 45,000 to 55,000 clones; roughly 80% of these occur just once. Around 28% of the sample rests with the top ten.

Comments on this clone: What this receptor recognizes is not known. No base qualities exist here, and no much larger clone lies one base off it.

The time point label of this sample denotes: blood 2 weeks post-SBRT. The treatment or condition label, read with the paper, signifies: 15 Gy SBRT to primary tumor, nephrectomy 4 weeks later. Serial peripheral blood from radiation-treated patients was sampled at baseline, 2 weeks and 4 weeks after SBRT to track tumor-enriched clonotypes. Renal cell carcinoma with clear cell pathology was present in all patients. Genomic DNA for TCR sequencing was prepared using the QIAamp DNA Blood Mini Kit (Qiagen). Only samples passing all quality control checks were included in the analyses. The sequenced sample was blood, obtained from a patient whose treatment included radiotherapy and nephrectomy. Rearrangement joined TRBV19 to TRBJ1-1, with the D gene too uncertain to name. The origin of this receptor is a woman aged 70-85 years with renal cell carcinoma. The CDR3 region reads CATYPQGYGEAFF. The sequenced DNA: TGTGCCACCTACCCACAAGGGTACGGTGAAGCTTTCTTT.